The 10 T cell receptor beta chains presented below share a single source sample, sequenced in a study of OX40 agonist ivuxolimab in advanced cancers. Libraries were prepared through the immunoSEQ multiplex PCR assay. In TCRdb, the immuneACCESS table is reduced to in-frame sequences with V and J assigned. These tables do not hold every clone; where another copy was compared, an unresolved V gene accounts for under half, and the others remain unexplained. Counted in this sample were some 100,000 clones; 70% to 90% of them appeared once. The ten largest clones capture around 0.15% of the sample. The source material was CD4+ or CD8+ T cells sorted from blood, sampled in a trial of the OX40 agonist ivuxolimab. These receptors were collected from an adult with an advanced solid tumor such as melanoma, head and neck, liver or kidney cancer.

The DNA of the CDR3 is TGTGCCAGCAGCAAACGACAGGGCTATCAGCCCCAGCATTTT. Translation gives CASSKRQGYQPQHF. V gene TRBV7-2 combines with J gene TRBJ1-5; TRBD1 matches 7 bases. With 5 bases clipped from V and 5 bases from J, the junction kept 6 bases outside the gene matches. The CDR3 is 14 amino acids. From germline, CDR1 is SGHTA and CDR2 FQGNSA.

V and J are TRBV6-1 and TRBJ2-4; D remains ambiguous. With 10 bases removed from V and 14 bases from J, the gap between germline ends came to 24 bases. This CDR3 contains 13 residues. Germline V gene sequence: CDR1 MNHNS, CDR2 SASEGT. CDR3 protein: CAITTTLDGSEYF. CDR3 nucleotide sequence: TGTGCCATAACGACGACCTTGGACGGATCTGAGTACTTC.

The chain recombines TRBV5-4 with TRBJ2-7, with 8 bases lining up with TRBD2. This CDR3 spans 15 amino acids. The J segment lost 2 bases and the V segment lost 4 bases, leaving 8 bases of the junction unmatched. CDR1 is SGHNT and CDR2 is YYREEE in the germline V gene (reference sequence). Here the CDR3 reads CASSVPGLETYEQYF. The CDR3 DNA sequence: TGTGCCAGCAGCGTACCGGGACTAGAAACCTACGAGCAGTACTTC.

The V call is TRBV30, the J call TRBJ1-1; possible D gene TRBD1, 6 bases. V lost 4 bases, J lost 4 bases, and 16 bases lay in between. The germline V gene encodes CDR1 GTSNPN and CDR2 SVGIG (reference sequence). The CDR3 extends over 14 amino acids. The CDR3, as DNA: TGTGCCTGGAAGGTCGCAGGGGAGGGCACTGAAGCTTTCTTT. Translated: CAWKVAGEGTEAFF. The whole variable domain, filled in from reference TRBV30 and TRBJ1-1, reads SQTIHQWPATLVQPVGSPLSLECTVEGTSNPNLYWYRQAAGRGLQLLFYSVGIGQISSEVPQNLSASRPQDRQFILSSKKLLLSDSGFYLCAWKVAGEGTEAFFGQGTRLTVV.

This clone appeared a single time. This chain uses TRBV11-2 with TRBJ2-1; D tentatively reads TRBD1 or TRBD2 (5 bases each). The germline CDR1 and CDR2 sequences are SGHAT and FQNNGV. V was clipped by 5 bases and J by 5 bases, with 28 bases between them. The CDR3 extends over 19 amino acids. The CDR3 region is CASSGWRSGPSGLNNEQFF. DNA of the CDR3: TGTGCCAGCAGCGGCTGGCGATCGGGGCCCTCGGGGTTGAACAATGAGCAGTTCTTC. Filled out from reference TRBV11-2 and TRBJ2-1, the complete variable domain reads EAGVAQSPRYKIIEKRQSVAFWCNPISGHATLYWYQQILGQGPKLLIQFQNNGVVDDSQLPKDRFSAERLKGVDSTLKIQPAKLEDSAVYLCASSGWRSGPSGLNNEQFFGPGTRLTVL.

This CDR3 reads CASSEPGTSIHEQYF. CDR3 nucleotides: TGTGCCAGCAGTGAGCCCGGGACTAGCATCCACGAGCAGTACTTC. The chain couples TRBV28 to TRBJ2-7, with 9 positions matching TRBD2. Germline CDR1 reads MDHEN; CDR2 reads SYDVKM. CDR3 size: 15 residues. J was trimmed by 5 bases and V by 5 bases; bases with no gene match: 10.

The chain couples TRBV30 to TRBJ1-1, with D unresolved. Germline assignment: CDR1 GTSNPN and CDR2 SVGIG (reference sequence). The V end lost 4 bases, the J end lost 8 bases, and 8 bases lay between the germline ends. The CDR3 extends over 10 amino acids. The CDR3, as DNA: TGTGCCTGGAAGTTGGTGGAAGCTTTCTTT. Translation: CAWKLVEAFF.

This clone has a handful of counts. V and J are TRBV10-2 and TRBJ1-2; TRBD1 is a possible D gene (5 bases). The CDR3 extends over 12 amino acids. Trimming took off 9 bases at V and 5 bases at J, with 13 bases between the two ends. From germline, CDR1 is WSHSY and CDR2 SAAADI. DNA of the CDR3: TGCGCCAGGGGGCCCCTTAGGTATGGCTACACCTTC. It yields the protein CARGPLRYGYTF.

This clone occurred once. Here the CDR3 DNA reads TGTGCCAGCAGCCCTCAGGGGTCCTACGAGCAGTACTTC. Amino acids: CASSPQGSYEQYF. The V and J genes are TRBV11-3 and TRBJ2-5, with a tentative D call TRBD1 (6 bases). Gene TRBJ2-7 matches the end of the DNA better, so the J call may be wrong. Germline V gene lookup returns CDR1 SGHNT and CDR2 YENEEA. The CDR3 has 13 amino acids.

The chain has TRBV5-1 and TRBJ2-1; 12 bases are shared with TRBD2. The CDR3 is 15 residues long. Germline CDR1 reads SGHRS; CDR2 reads YFSETQ. V was pared by 0 bases and J by 6 bases, with 1 base of the junction left unmatched. CDR3 coding DNA: TGCGCCAGCAGCTTGGGGACTAGCGGGGCCAATGAGCAGTTCTTC. It encodes CASSLGTSGANEQFF.